This T cell receptor beta chain is drawn from a study of T cell clones after liver transplantation. Study context: Post-transplant blood was tracked for graft-donor-reactive T cell clones identified in a pre-transplant mixed lymphocyte reaction.

The CDR3 runs 15 residues. V lost 5 bases and J lost 7; bases outside the gene matches: 9. Germline V CDR1 and CDR2: LGHNA, YNFKEQ. TCRdb's copy holds only in-frame clones and misses some; the assay was immunoSEQ multiplex PCR. The sample includes 45,000 to 60,000 clones, roughly 80% seen only once; the top ten take roughly 8.1%. This receptor was obtained from a human donor who received a liver transplant. The genes are TRBV4-2 and TRBJ2-4, with 9 nucleotides matching TRBD1. The sample here was CD4+ T cells from blood, taken before liver transplant. CDR3 DNA: TGTGCCAGCAGCACGACCGGGACAGGGAAGAACATTCAGTACTTC. As protein: CASSTTGTGKNIQYF.